This T cell receptor beta chain stems from a study of beta chain features in type 1 diabetes (dated by TCRdb to the late 2010s). About the full investigation: No differences in mean age, gender distribution, total cell number or subset yield were found between patients and healthy donors. In the study, TCRB repertoires of sorted circulating CD4+ T cell subsets from recently diagnosed type 1 diabetes patients were compared with those of matched healthy donors. Whereas all 28 donors provided naive and central memory subsets, regulatory and stem cell-like memory subsets were isolated from just 8 patients and roughly eight healthy donors. A total of roughly 99,000,000 sorted cells were examined across all samples, and the number of cells per subset was strongly correlated with RNA yield.

The High Capacity cDNA Reverse Transcription Kit was used to reverse transcribe all of the isolated RNA, meaning that expressed TCRB transcripts were what got sequenced. Deep immunoSEQ sequencing was applied to naive, central memory and regulatory T cell samples, giving an average of about 3.8 million total reads per sample. After sorted cells were lysed in RLT buffer, RNA was extracted with DNase-treated RNeasy Micro or Mini kits, with the choice depending on cell number. To prevent cross-contamination, every cell subset was processed on its own, while patient and healthy donor samples were processed together. The immunoSEQ multiplex PCR was used to amplify TCRB sequences from cDNA, generating 87-bp fragments that spanned the CDR3 region. The amplicons were sequenced using the Illumina HiSeq platform. On the study's bioinformatics: PCR bias was computationally corrected using synthetic template baselines, reads within Hamming distance 2 were collapsed, and singletons that could not be merged were discarded. Reads were aligned against IMGT so that V, D and J genes, CDR3 length and insertions or deletions at six rearrangement sites could be assigned. Clonotype counts were normalized to sorted cell number within each subset before computing true diversity and Gini coefficients with the tcR R package. Repertoire sharing was quantified using the overlap coefficient calculated on TCRB nucleotide sequences. Out-of-frame TCRB sequences from naive cells were analyzed as a proxy for the pre-selection repertoire. This is the immuneACCESS table as TCRdb keeps it, with only in-frame sequences that have V and J called. A part of the clones is gone; compared with another copy, unresolved V genes explain less than half, and the rest is unexplained. V, J and clone size were drawn from that table, and D and trimming were deduced from the DNA. The sample records roughly 250,000 clones, roughly 22% of which are singletons. Of the sample, 0.028% falls within the top ten clones.

A single peripheral blood draw of roughly 0.11 L on average was collected from each donor into heparinised tubes. A BD FACSAria II and a panel including CD45RO, CCR7, CD25, CD127, CD95 and CD27 were used to sort naive, central memory, regulatory and stem cell-like memory CD4+ T cells. All sorted populations exceeded 98% purity. PBMCs were isolated immediately by Lymphoprep density gradient centrifugation and stained directly without culture. Samples were stained and sorted in pairs, with one healthy donor and one patient per experiment, so that batch effects were minimized. The investigation overall reported the following: Because cDNA rather than genomic DNA was sequenced, highly expressing activated cells could have been over-represented, although no difference in activation and CD3 levels was found between groups. PCR might favor shorter templates, but patient and control samples were amplified and corrected together, so any skew would affect both groups equally. A moderate but significant shortening of TCRB CDR3 length was observed in type 1 diabetes patients in all four CD4+ subsets. The naive, central memory and regulatory TCRB repertoires appeared to resemble one another more closely among patients than among healthy donors. At VDJ recombination sites, type 1 diabetes patients had fewer insertions and more deleted nucleotides, which implies abnormalities in thymic rearrangement. HLA sub-analyses involved small numbers of individuals, so any influence of HLA type on TCRB rearrangement remained unresolved.

From cysteine to phenylalanine, the CDR3 is 14 amino acids long. Of all the DNA, just the CDR3 is kept, 42 bases in frame from base 1. At the junction V is shortened by 4 bases and J by 1 base, with 10 bases in between. As encoded in the germline V gene, CDR1 is SGHAT while CDR2 is FQNNGV. Details on this clone: No antigen is known for it. There are no base qualities to consult, and no much larger clone falls within one base.

The chain is assembled from TRBV11-2 and TRBJ1-1; the D gene is unclear. The TCR originated in a woman in her thirties or forties with type 1 diabetes. Sequences were obtained from naive CD4+ T cells from blood. The intended sense of this specimen's cell subset or site label: true naive CD4+ T cells. The encoded CDR3 is CASSWNRQNTEAFF. The nucleotide sequence reads TGTGCCAGCAGCTGGAATAGACAGAACACTGAAGCTTTCTTT.